Shown below are 5 T cell receptor beta chains from a single sample sequenced in a study of blood T cell repertoires in COVID-19. Data came from immunoSEQ multiplex PCR; TCRdb stores just in-frame clones and leaves some out. The table lists around 190,000 clones, roughly 80% of them singletons, with around 6% in the top ten. The sequenced material came from peripheral blood. These receptors were taken from a middle-aged woman with COVID-19, enrolled during active disease.

This clone has just one count. J is TRBJ1-1 and V is TRBV18; D remains unclear. Germline CDR1 KGHSH, CDR2 LQKENI. With 5 bases removed from V and 4 bases from J, the gap between germline ends came to 17 bases. The CDR3 length is 15 residues. The DNA of the CDR3 is TGTGCCAGCTCATCACGGGAACTAGCGGGCACTGAAGCTTTCTTT. Translated: CASSSRELAGTEAFF. Drawing the rest from reference TRBV18 and TRBJ1-1, the complete variable domain is NAGVMQNPRHLVRRRGQEARLRCSPMKGHSHVYWYRQLPEEGLKFMVYLQKENIIDESGMPKERFSAEFPKEGPSILRIQQVVRGDSAAYFCASSSRELAGTEAFFGQGTRLTVV.

This chain uses TRBV9 with TRBJ1-2; D is undetermined. This CDR3 is built from 13 residues. Germline V gene data show CDR1 as SGDLS and CDR2 as YYNGEE. The V end lost 6 bases, the J end lost 4 bases, and 13 bases lay between the germline ends. The CDR3 sequence: CASTPERSYGYTF. The CDR3 nucleotides are TGTGCCAGCACCCCTGAGAGGAGCTATGGCTACACCTTC.

This clone has a single count. The chain uses TRBV5-1 and TRBJ1-5; 7 bases are shared with TRBD1. The CDR3 is made up of 15 amino acids. Trimming took 3 bases from V and 3 from J; bases not matched to a gene: 6. CDR1 SGHRS and CDR2 YFSETQ come from the germline V gene. CDR3 amino acids: CASSWDSGNNQPQHF. Here the CDR3 DNA reads TGCGCCAGCAGCTGGGACAGTGGGAACAATCAGCCCCAGCATTTT.

The J gene is TRBJ1-1, the V gene TRBV24-1; D remains ambiguous. Per germline, CDR1 KGHDR and CDR2 SFDVKD. V lost 9 bases and J lost 6, with 22 bases in between. This CDR3 has 15 amino acids. CDR3 bases: TGTGCCACCCCCCCCCGGGAAGCGGTACACGCTGAAGCTTTCTTT. Its protein product is CATPPREAVHAEAFF.

J is TRBJ1-1 and V is TRBV21-1; TRBD1, the table's D call, lacks a check against the DNA. TRBV21-1 is a listed pseudogene. There are 17 residues in the CDR3. The CDR3 DNA sequence: TGTGCCAGCAGCCCCTGTGAGGGGGTCTCAACGAACACTGAAGCTTTCTTT. It yields the protein CASSPCEGVSTNTEAFF.